The rows below give T cell receptor beta chains drawn from one sample of a study of CD8 T cells in Susac syndrome. TCRdb processed the immunoSEQ multiplex PCR reads anew with MiXCR; each CDR3 protein has one entry. The sample records some 150,000 distinct CDR3 sequences, 85% to 95% being singletons. The specimen sequenced was CD8+ T cells from PBMCs. The source is a human donor with multiple sclerosis. CDR3s include the opening cysteine and the closing phenylalanine or tryptophan. The order of the fields is J gene, V gene, CDR3 protein.

J gene: TRBJ1-2
V gene: TRBV6-5
CDR3 protein: CASSYRGRGAPNYGYTF

J gene: TRBJ2-1
V gene: TRBV10-3
CDR3 protein: CAIRERQGYNEQFF

J gene: TRBJ1-5
V gene: TRBV28
CDR3 protein: CASSTRPTGWGQPQHF

J gene: TRBJ1-1
V gene: TRBV12-3/TRBV12-4
CDR3 protein: CASSPTGRVNTEAFF

J gene: TRBJ1-5
V gene: TRBV7-9
CDR3 protein: CASSLGPGDDQPQHF

J gene: TRBJ2-7
V gene: TRBV14
CDR3 protein: CASSEGGGALYHLLYF

J gene: TRBJ2-7
V gene: TRBV27
CDR3 protein: CASSRGGAIDEQYF

J gene: TRBJ2-1
V gene: TRBV27
CDR3 protein: CASSPYRGAGNEQFF

J gene: TRBJ2-1
V gene: TRBV29-1
CDR3 protein: CSVVMANEQFF

J gene: TRBJ1-1
V gene: TRBV29-1
CDR3 protein: CSAGSLRTEAFF

J gene: TRBJ2-1
V gene: TRBV15
CDR3 protein: CATLAGGDNEQFF

J gene: TRBJ1-1
V gene: TRBV20-1
CDR3 protein: CSARDFYRKLMNTEAFF

J gene: TRBJ2-7
V gene: TRBV9
CDR3 protein: CASSSRDTEQYF

J gene: TRBJ2-7
V gene: TRBV5-4
CDR3 protein: CASSLPGLAGENSYEQYF

J gene: TRBJ2-7
V gene: TRBV20-1
CDR3 protein: CSARDRVSYEQYF

J gene: TRBJ2-1
V gene: TRBV20-1
CDR3 protein: CSARGGTGKRISYNEQFF

J gene: TRBJ2-1
V gene: TRBV5-1
CDR3 protein: CASSFNNYEQFF

J gene: TRBJ2-1
V gene: TRBV6-2/TRBV6-3
CDR3 protein: CASSYDRVSYNEQFF

J gene: TRBJ1-2
V gene: TRBV30
CDR3 protein: CAWSPTANYGYTF

J gene: TRBJ1-5
V gene: TRBV20-1
CDR3 protein: CSAFRDRGTYSNQPQHF

J gene: TRBJ2-7
V gene: TRBV28
CDR3 protein: CASSLITNTGQGHEQYF

J gene: TRBJ1-4
V gene: TRBV2
CDR3 protein: CASVVGGEKLFF

J gene: TRBJ2-1
V gene: TRBV6-5
CDR3 protein: CATGWNFGNEQFF

J gene: TRBJ2-5
V gene: TRBV3-1
CDR3 protein: CASSRPSGDQETQYF

J gene: TRBJ2-2
V gene: TRBV7-2
CDR3 protein: CASSSRDRSLSAGELFF

J gene: TRBJ2-1
V gene: TRBV18
CDR3 protein: CASSPPFDNEQFF